Shown below are 14 T cell receptor beta chains from a single sample sequenced in a study of identical twins. TCRdb analysed the 5' RACE reads with MiXCR anew, one entry per CDR3 protein. This repertoire shows about 100,000 distinct CDR3 sequences, roughly 6% found once; its top ten account for 12%. The sample taken for sequencing was memory T cells sorted from blood. The receptors originated from a woman in her forties or fifties in good health.

This clonotype was recorded many times. This chain joins TRBV19 and TRBJ2-7; D possibly corresponds to TRBD2 (5 bases). The V end lost 2 bases, the J end lost 5 bases, and 16 bases lay between the germline ends. Germline loops: CDR1 LNHDA, CDR2 SQIVND (reference sequence). This CDR3 is 15 amino acids long. CDR3 nucleotide sequence: TGTGCCAGTAGTATAAGGCTGGTGCAGACTAACGAGCAGTACTTC. Its translation: CASSIRLVQTNEQYF.

This clonotype was recorded many times. The J gene is TRBJ2-7, the V gene TRBV14; the D gene is possibly TRBD1 (5 bases). CDR1 SGHDN and CDR2 FVKESK come from the germline V gene. This CDR3 spans 12 amino acids. V lost 3 bases and J lost 5, with 8 bases in between. CDR3 bases: TGTGCCAGCAGCCATGCACAGGACGAGCAGTACGTC. Translated, it gives CASSHAQDEQYV.

The chain recombines TRBV12-3 or TRBV12-4 with TRBJ2-1, with D unclear. V lost 6 bases and J lost 6, with 9 bases in between. The CDR3 consists of 12 residues. CDR3 nucleotide sequence: TGTGCCAGCAGCCCGTACCGCAATGAGCAGTTCTTC. Amino acids: CASSPYRNEQFF.

This clonotype was detected only once. This may be a read error, as it is one base from a much larger clone. The genes are TRBV12-3 or TRBV12-4 and TRBJ1-1, with a tentative D call TRBD1 (5 bases). The CDR3 totals 12 residues. The CDR3 DNA is TGTGCCAGCGGGGCAGGGAACAATGAAGCTTTCTTT. Translating gives CASGAGNNEAFF.

The sample holds many counts of this clonotype. The chain links TRBV29-1 to TRBJ2-7; the D gene is possibly TRBD2 (6 bases). Germline V lookup: CDR1 SQVTM, CDR2 ANQGSEA. The CDR3 spans 18 residues. The CDR3 sequence is CNPPPPSAGEENSYEQYV. DNA of the CDR3: TGCAACCCACCCCCTCCCTCGGCCGGGGAGGAAAATTCGTACGAGCAGTACGTC.

This clonotype was detected a few times. This chain uses TRBV11-2 with TRBJ2-1; 12 bases agree with TRBD2. The CDR3 is 18 residues long. Germline loops: CDR1 SGHAT, CDR2 FQNNGV. The V gene end was trimmed by 4 bases and the J gene end by 7 bases; junction bases not matched to a gene: 14. As DNA, the CDR3 is TGTGCCAGCAGCTCGCGACTAGCGGGAGCGGGTGGGGGGAATGAGCAGTTCTTC. The encoded protein is CASSSRLAGAGGGNEQFF.

This sequence joins TRBV2 and TRBJ1-2; TRBD1 aligns across 8 bases. This CDR3 has 11 residues. The trim removed 8 bases at V and 6 bases at J, leaving 2 bases unmatched. Germline loops: CDR1 SNHLY, CDR2 FYNNEI. In nucleotides, the CDR3 is TGTGCCAGCCGGACAGGGAATGGCTACACCTTC. This encodes CASRTGNGYTF. Variable domain in full (rest from reference TRBV2 and TRBJ1-2): EPEVTQTPSHQVTQMGQEVILRCVPISNHLYFYWYRQILGQKVEFLVSFYNNEISEKSEIFDDQFSVERPDGSNFTLKIRSTKLEDSAMYFCASRTGNGYTFGSGTRLTVV.

For the CDR3, the DNA is TGTGCCAGTAGTATTTCAGCCCGCTCTGGAAACACCATATATTTT. Its translation is CASSISARSGNTIYF. The chain employs TRBV19 and TRBJ1-3; D uncertain. The CDR3 sequence is 15 residues long. From germline, CDR1 is LNHDA and CDR2 SQIVND (reference sequence). The germline V and J ends were trimmed by 3 bases and 0 bases, with 9 bases remaining between them. The complete variable domain, with remaining parts taken from reference TRBV19 and TRBJ1-3, reads DGGITQSPKYLFRKEGQNVTLSCEQNLNHDAMYWYRQDPGQGLRLIYYSQIVNDFQKGDIAEGYSVSREKKESFPLTVTSAQKNPTAFYLCASSISARSGNTIYFGEGSWLTVV.

A few counts support this clonotype. This chain uses TRBV11-3 with TRBJ2-2, with 7 nucleotides matching TRBD1. The CDR3 is 16 residues long. Trimming removed 5 bases from V and 3 bases from J; junction bases left unmatched: 9. Germline assignment: CDR1 SGHNT and CDR2 YENEEA. The CDR3 bases are TGTGCCAGCAGCCCTGGCACGGACAGGTACACCGGGGAGCTGTTTTTT. Translating it yields CASSPGTDRYTGELFF.

The rearrangement joins TRBV14 to TRBJ2-5, with D possibly being TRBD1 (5 bases). The CDR3 covers 15 residues. V was trimmed by 0 bases and J by 0 bases, leaving 8 bases between them. Germline assignment: CDR1 SGHDN and CDR2 FVKESK. The DNA of the CDR3 is TGTGCCAGCAGCCAAGATGGACACAACCAAGAGACCCAGTACTTC. Encoded protein: CASSQDGHNQETQYF.

This clonotype was recorded many times. The chain recombines TRBV2 with TRBJ2-2, with a tentative D call TRBD1 (6 bases). In germline, CDR1 is SNHLY, CDR2 FYNNEI. The CDR3 runs 13 residues. With 10 bases removed from V and 1 base from J, the gap between germline ends came to 10 bases. The CDR3 protein is CAKSGENTGELFF. The CDR3 DNA sequence: TGTGCCAAATCAGGGGAGAACACCGGGGAGCTGTTTTTT.

This chain joins TRBV20-1 and TRBJ1-2; maybe TRBD1 (5 bases). The CDR3 length is 16 residues. CDR1 and CDR2 (germline): DFQATT, SNEGSKA (reference sequence). With 4 bases removed from V and 0 bases from J, the gap between germline ends came to 18 bases. The CDR3 DNA reads TGCAGTGCTAAATCCGGGGGTTTGGGAGCTAACTATGGCTACACCTTC. The encoded protein is CSAKSGGLGANYGYTF.

This clonotype occurred a few times. The CDR3 loop is CASSLEGTGKSEAFF. CDR3 nucleotides: TGTGCCAGCAGCTTAGAGGGGACAGGAAAATCTGAAGCTTTCTTT. This chain joins TRBV7-3 and TRBJ1-1, with 8 bases matching TRBD1. This CDR3 region has 15 residues. Trimming removed 2 bases from V and 6 bases from J; junction bases left unmatched: 8. Germline-derived CDR1 and CDR2 are SGHTA and FQGTGA.

This clonotype came up many times. J is TRBJ2-5 and V is TRBV29-1; D not certain. This CDR3 has 11 residues. V was trimmed by 5 bases and J by 4 bases, leaving 8 bases between them. Germline V lookup: CDR1 SQVTM, CDR2 ANQGSEA. The CDR3 is CSVWQGETQYF. The DNA of the CDR3 is TGCAGCGTTTGGCAAGGAGAGACCCAGTACTTC.